These 22 T cell receptor beta chains share one sample of origin, sequenced in a study of metastatic and nonmetastatic thyroid tumors. No treatment of any kind had been given to any patient before thyroid surgery. TCRdb recomputed clones from the PCR reads via MiXCR. The profile shows about 92,000 clones, about 15% of them singletons. The sample comprised blood. The receptor source for this set is a female donor with papillary thyroid cancer or a benign thyroid nodule (not recorded which). Some clones in this sample may be carry-over from other donors' samples.

Note on this clone: It may be a read error: a sequence one base away is much more abundant. V and J are TRBV4-1 and TRBJ1-4, with D perhaps matching TRBD1 (5 bases). The CDR3 runs to 18 residues. Germline lookup yields CDR1 MGHRA and CDR2 YSYEKL. The CDR3 here is CANSQIGEKSATNEKLFF. The CDR3 nucleotides read TGCGCCAACAGCCAGATAGGGGAGAAGTCGGCAACTAATGAAAAACTGTTTTTT.

This clone has a count of ten or more. The gene calls are TRBV7-2 and TRBJ1-5, with 7 bases lining up with TRBD1. V shed 5 bases and J 4 bases; nucleotides not matched to a gene: 8. The germline gives CDR1 SGHTA, CDR2 FQGNSA. This CDR3 contains 15 residues. The CDR3 DNA reads as TGTGCCAGCAGCCTCTCGACAGGGCGGAATCAGCCCCAGCATTTT. Its translation is CASSLSTGRNQPQHF.

In its sample, this clone was seen a few times. This may arise from a read error, as a much more abundant clone is one base away. V and J are TRBV20-1 and TRBJ2-5; 8 bases map to TRBD1. Germline V gene sequence: CDR1 DFQATT, CDR2 SNEGSKA (reference sequence). This CDR3 region has 14 residues. V shed 4 bases, J shed 5 bases, and the junction held 9 bases outside the gene matches. CDR3 sequence: CSAIFSNRGETQYF. The DNA for the CDR3 is TGCAGTGCTATATTCTCTAACAGGGGGGAGACCCAGTACTTC.

Points on this clone: Its ends do not fully match the called genes, so a read error is possible. The rearrangement joins TRBV28 to TRBJ2-7, with D perhaps TRBD2 (6 bases). CDR1 is MDHEN, CDR2 SYDVKM, per germline. The CDR3 has 14 amino acids. The CDR3 coding sequence is TGTGCCAGCACACCTCTAGCGCGGAAATACGAGCAGTATTTC. Its translation is CASTPLARKYEQYF. Full variable domain (outside the CDR3, taken from reference TRBV28 and TRBJ2-7): DVKVTQSSRYLVKRTGEKVFLECVQDMDHENMFWYRQDPGLGLRLIYFSYDVKMKEKGDIPEGYSVSREKKERFSLILESASTNQTSMYLCASTPLARKYEQYFGPGTRLTVT.

To note about this clone: One junction end disagrees with the germline gene, perhaps due to a read error. The CDR3 nucleotides are TGTGCCAGCAGTGAATCCCAGTGGTGGAGGGATTTTAACACCGGGGAGCTGTTCTTT. This codes for CASSESQWWRDFNTGELFF. V is TRBV2 and J is TRBJ2-2; a weak D match, TRBD2 (6 bases). Germline-derived CDR1 and CDR2 are SNHLY and FYNNEI. The CDR3 sequence is 19 residues long.

This clone was found many times. The chain combines TRBV7-2 with TRBJ2-5; TRBD1 matches 9 bases. CDR1 is SGHTA and CDR2 is FQGNSA in the germline V gene. The CDR3 is 14 amino acids. V lost 7 bases, J lost 4 bases, and 7 bases stayed unmatched. The chain's CDR3 is CASKGTGIGETQYF. The DNA for the CDR3 is TGTGCCAGCAAAGGGACAGGGATTGGAGAGACCCAGTACTTC. Supplemented by reference TRBV7-2 and TRBJ2-5, the full variable domain reads GAGVSQSPSNKVTEKGKDVELRCDPISGHTALYWYRQSLGQGLEFLIYFQGNSAPDKSGLPSDRFSAERTGGSVSTLTIQRTQQEDSAVYLCASKGTGIGETQYFGPGTRLLVL.

There are a few counts of this clone. The rearrangement joins TRBV9 to TRBJ2-5; D is uncertain. The CDR3 extends over 15 amino acids. The V and J ends lost 0 bases and 4 bases respectively, with 13 bases between them. The germline gives CDR1 SGDLS, CDR2 YYNGEE. CDR3 sequence: CASSVAVQVSETQYF. In nucleotides, the CDR3 is TGTGCCAGCAGCGTAGCTGTCCAGGTGTCAGAGACCCAGTACTTC.

This clone occurred many times. The gene calls are TRBV4-1 and TRBJ1-1, with D possibly TRBD1 on 5 matching bases. CDR1 is MGHRA, CDR2 YSYEKL, per germline. The V gene lost 0 bases and the J gene lost 1 base, with 15 bases spanning the gap. The CDR3 length is 17 residues. This chain's CDR3 is CASSQDKPGFGNTEAFF. The CDR3 DNA sequence: TGCGCCAGCAGCCAAGATAAGCCAGGGTTTGGGAACACTGAAGCTTTCTTT.

This clone was detected many times. The chain has TRBV20-1 and TRBJ2-1; 10 bases map to TRBD2. V lost 7 bases to trimming and J lost 2 bases; unmatched junction nucleotides: 5. Germline CDR1 is DFQATT and CDR2 is SNEGSKA (reference sequence). This CDR3 spans 14 amino acids. The CDR3 protein is CSVLSGGTYNEQFF. CDR3 DNA sequence: TGCAGTGTACTTAGCGGGGGGACCTACAATGAGCAGTTCTTC.

In its sample, this clone was seen many times. The chain links TRBV20-1 to TRBJ2-2, with D possibly TRBD2 on 7 matching bases. The CDR3 covers 14 residues. The germline V and J ends were trimmed by 5 bases and 5 bases, with 15 bases remaining between them. Germline V lookup: CDR1 DFQATT, CDR2 SNEGSKA (reference sequence). The CDR3 loop is CSASRGAFTGELFF. In DNA, the CDR3 is TGCAGTGCTTCCCGGGGGGCCTTTACCGGGGAGCTGTTTTTT.

Points on this clone: One junction end disagrees with the germline gene, perhaps due to a read error. V and J are TRBV2 and TRBJ2-1, with 8 bases fitting TRBD2. CDR1 SNHLY and CDR2 FYNNEI come from the germline V gene. The CDR3 runs to 17 residues. The CDR3 spells CASSPHTRGGSYNDQFF. The CDR3 region has the DNA TGTGCCAGCAGTCCGCACACCCGGGGGGGATCCTACAATGATCAGTTCTTC.

Notes on this clone: Since a much larger clone is just one base distant, this may be a read error. The chain combines TRBV20-1 with TRBJ2-3; 7 nucleotides align to TRBD2. Trimming cost V 4 bases and J 3 bases; bases outside gene matches: 4. CDR1 and CDR2 (germline): DFQATT, SNEGSKA (reference sequence). The CDR3 contains 13 residues. CDR3 sequence reads: CSAIPGGTDTQYF. CDR3 sequence (DNA): TGCAGTGCTATCCCCGGGGGGACAGATACGCAGTATTTT.

A remark on this clone: Sequence at one end of the junction differs from germline and may be a read error. The sample has other DNA sequences that encode this CDR3 too. The CDR3 DNA is TGTGCCGGCAAGTCAGGGTCTAATGAAAAACTCTTTTTT. Translated: CAGKSGSNEKLFF. The V and J genes are TRBV6-1 and TRBJ1-4; a weak D match, TRBD1 (5 bases). Germline values: CDR1 MNHNS, CDR2 SASEGT. The CDR3 runs 13 residues.

This clone was found a few times. This may come from a read error, since a much larger clone is one base off. The rearrangement joins TRBV6-2 or TRBV6-3 to TRBJ2-5; TRBD2 agrees at 12 bases. Per germline, CDR1 MNHEY and CDR2 SVGEGT. CDR3 length: 16 amino acids. CDR3 nucleotides: TGTGCCAGCAATTTAGGGACTAGCGGGTCCCAAGGGACCCAGTACTTC. It yields the protein CASNLGTSGSQGTQYF.

With regard to this clone: A much larger clone differs by one base, so this may be a read error. The CDR3 reads CSATIGDWTQYF. DNA for the CDR3: TGCAGTGCTACAATTGGGGACTGGACCCAGTACTTC. The chain recombines TRBV20-1 with TRBJ2-5; a possible D gene is TRBD2 (6 bases). CDR3 size: 12 residues. V was pared by 4 bases and J by 7 bases, with 13 bases between. Germline-derived CDR1 and CDR2 are DFQATT and SNEGSKA (reference sequence).

There are many counts of this clone. The chain has TRBV20-1 and TRBJ2-7; 10 bases fit TRBD2. The CDR3 has 14 residues. CDR1 DFQATT and CDR2 SNEGSKA come from the germline V gene (reference sequence). Losses at the gene ends were 5 bases for V and 3 bases for J; bases not matched to a gene: 7. CDR3 nucleotides: TGCAGTGCTGGGGGCCCTAGCGGGGGCTACGAGCAGTACTTC. Translation gives CSAGGPSGGYEQYF.

In the case of this clone: This may be a read error: a much more frequent sequence differs by one nucleotide. The V gene is TRBV20-1, the J gene TRBJ2-7, with D unresolved. CDR3 length equals 13 residues. Germline CDR1 DFQATT, CDR2 SNEGSKA (reference sequence). The V end was cut by 0 bases, the J end by 5 bases, with 11 bases between. For the CDR3, the DNA is TGCAGTGCTAGAGAAACGAGAGTCGACGAGCAGTACTTC. It translates to CSARETRVDEQYF.

The sample holds many counts of this clone. This chain joins TRBV15 and TRBJ2-3; 7 bases map to TRBD1. Trimming at V came to 3 bases and at J to 4 bases, leaving 4 bases not matched to a gene. Germline loops: CDR1 LNHNV, CDR2 YYDKDF (reference sequence). This CDR3 region has 14 residues. CDR3 sequence: CATSRPQGADTQYF. In DNA, the CDR3 is TGTGCCACCAGCAGGCCCCAGGGGGCAGATACGCAGTATTTT.

Regarding this clone: This may come from a read error, since a much larger clone is one base off. This sample includes further DNA sequences coding for the same CDR3. The J gene is TRBJ2-5, the V gene TRBV7-9; D remains ambiguous. CDR1 is SEHNR, CDR2 FQNEAQ, per germline (reference sequence). Trimming shortened V by 2 bases and J by 5 bases, and 12 bases separated the two germline ends. This CDR3 comprises 14 residues. Written as DNA, the CDR3 is TGTGCCAGCAGCTTACTGGGTGTTGGGGAGACCCAGTACTTC. Its protein is CASSLLGVGETQYF.

This clone was detected many times. The chain is built from TRBV10-1 and TRBJ2-2, with TRBD1 identical over 7 bases. The CDR3 sequence is 14 residues long. Germline V gene lookup returns CDR1 WNHNN and CDR2 SYGVQD (reference sequence). V lost 5 bases and J lost 4; bases outside the gene matches: 4. Here the CDR3 reads CASSPTGVTGELFF. The CDR3 coding sequence is TGCGCCAGCAGTCCTACAGGGGTCACCGGGGAGCTGTTTTTT.

The table lists this clone with many counts. The rearrangement joins TRBV4-1 to TRBJ1-1; D gene uncertain. V gave up 1 base and J gave up 10 bases, with 25 bases separating them. CDR3 length: 17 amino acids. Germline V CDR1 and CDR2: MGHRA, YSYEKL. The CDR3 DNA sequence: TGCGCCAGCAGCCAAGCAACGGGCATTCAGCCCGAACAACGAGCTTTCTTT. It codes for CASSQATGIQPEQRAFF.

This clone was detected ten times or more. The chain employs TRBV10-2 and TRBJ2-3; 8 bases agree with TRBD2. V shed 6 bases, J shed 2 bases, and the junction held 10 bases outside the gene matches. The CDR3 sequence is 16 residues long. The germline V gene encodes CDR1 WSHSY and CDR2 SAAADI. The CDR3 reads CASRSSSGGPTDTQYF. CDR3 coding DNA: TGCGCCAGCAGGTCCTCAAGCGGGGGACCCACAGATACGCAGTATTTT.